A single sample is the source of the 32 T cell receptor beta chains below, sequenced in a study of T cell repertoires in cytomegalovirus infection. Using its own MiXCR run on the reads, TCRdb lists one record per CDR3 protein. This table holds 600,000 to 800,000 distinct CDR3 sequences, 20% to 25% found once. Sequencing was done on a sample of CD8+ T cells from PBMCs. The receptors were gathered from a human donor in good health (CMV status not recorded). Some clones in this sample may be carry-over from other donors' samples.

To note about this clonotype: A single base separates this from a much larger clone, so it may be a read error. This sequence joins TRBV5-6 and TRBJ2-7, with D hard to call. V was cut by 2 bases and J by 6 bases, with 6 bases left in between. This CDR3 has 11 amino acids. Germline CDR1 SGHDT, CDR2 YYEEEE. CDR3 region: CASSFGVEQYV. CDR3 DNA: TGTGCCAGCAGCTTTGGGGTCGAGCAGTACGTC.

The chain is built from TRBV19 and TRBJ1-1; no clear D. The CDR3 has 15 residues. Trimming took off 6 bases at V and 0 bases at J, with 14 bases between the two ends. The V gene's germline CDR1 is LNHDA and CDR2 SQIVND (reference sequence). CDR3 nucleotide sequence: TGTGCCAGTAGCCCCTCGCGGGGAATGAACACTGAAGCTTTCTTT. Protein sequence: CASSPSRGMNTEAFF.

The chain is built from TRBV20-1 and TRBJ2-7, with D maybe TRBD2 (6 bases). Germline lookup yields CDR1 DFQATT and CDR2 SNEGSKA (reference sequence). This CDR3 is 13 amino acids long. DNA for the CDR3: TGCAGCGGGAGACAGCCTTCCTCCTACGAGCAGTACGTC. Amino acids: CSGRQPSSYEQYV.

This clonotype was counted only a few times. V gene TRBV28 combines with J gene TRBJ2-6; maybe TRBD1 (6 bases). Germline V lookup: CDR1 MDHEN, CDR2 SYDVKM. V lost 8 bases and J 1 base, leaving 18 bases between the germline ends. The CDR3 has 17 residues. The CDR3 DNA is TGTGCCAGCGTCCGTCAGGGGATGAGGTCTGGGGCCAACGTCCTGACTTTC. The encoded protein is CASVRQGMRSGANVLTF.

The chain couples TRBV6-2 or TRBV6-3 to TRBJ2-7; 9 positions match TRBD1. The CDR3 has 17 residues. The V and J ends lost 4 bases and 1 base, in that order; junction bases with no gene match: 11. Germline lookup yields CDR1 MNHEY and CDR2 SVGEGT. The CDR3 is CASSSWTGTGNSYEQYF. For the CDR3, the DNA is TGTGCCAGCAGTTCCTGGACCGGGACAGGGAATTCCTACGAGCAGTACTTC.

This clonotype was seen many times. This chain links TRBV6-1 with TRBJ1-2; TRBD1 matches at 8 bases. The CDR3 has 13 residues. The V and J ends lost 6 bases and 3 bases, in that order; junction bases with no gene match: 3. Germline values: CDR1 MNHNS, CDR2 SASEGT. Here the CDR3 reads CASRKDRDYGYTF. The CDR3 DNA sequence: TGTGCCAGCAGGAAGGACAGGGACTATGGCTACACCTTC.

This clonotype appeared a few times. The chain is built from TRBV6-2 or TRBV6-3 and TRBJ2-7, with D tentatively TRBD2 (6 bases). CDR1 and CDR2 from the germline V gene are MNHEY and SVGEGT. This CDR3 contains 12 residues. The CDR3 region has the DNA TGTGCCACCAGTTACCGGGGGAACGAGCAGTACGTC. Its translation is CATSYRGNEQYV.

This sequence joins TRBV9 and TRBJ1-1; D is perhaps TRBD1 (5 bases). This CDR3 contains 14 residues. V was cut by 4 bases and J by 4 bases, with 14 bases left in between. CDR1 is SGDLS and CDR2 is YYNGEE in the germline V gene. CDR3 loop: CASSPSGGTTEAFF. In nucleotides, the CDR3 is TGTGCCAGCAGCCCCTCTGGGGGGACCACTGAAGCTTTCTTT.

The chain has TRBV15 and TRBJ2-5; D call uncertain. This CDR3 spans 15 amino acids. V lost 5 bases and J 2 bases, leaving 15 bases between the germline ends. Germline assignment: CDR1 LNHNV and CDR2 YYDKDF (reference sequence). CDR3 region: CATSEFQGQQETQYF. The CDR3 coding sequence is TGTGCCACCAGCGAATTCCAAGGGCAGCAAGAGACCCAGTACTTC.

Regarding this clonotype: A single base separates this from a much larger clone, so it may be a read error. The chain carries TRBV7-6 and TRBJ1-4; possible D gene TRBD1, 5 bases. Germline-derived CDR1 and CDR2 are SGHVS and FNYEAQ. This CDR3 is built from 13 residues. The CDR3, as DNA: TGTGTCAGCAAGCCCAGGGTGAGGGAAAAACTGTTTTTT. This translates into CVSKPRVREKLFF.

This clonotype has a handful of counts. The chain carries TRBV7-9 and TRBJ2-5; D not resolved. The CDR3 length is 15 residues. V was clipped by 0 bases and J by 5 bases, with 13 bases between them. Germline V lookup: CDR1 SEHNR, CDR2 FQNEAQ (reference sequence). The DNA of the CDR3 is TGTGCCAGCAGCTTAGCGGGCAGGCCGGGCGAGACCCAGTACTTC. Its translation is CASSLAGRPGETQYF.

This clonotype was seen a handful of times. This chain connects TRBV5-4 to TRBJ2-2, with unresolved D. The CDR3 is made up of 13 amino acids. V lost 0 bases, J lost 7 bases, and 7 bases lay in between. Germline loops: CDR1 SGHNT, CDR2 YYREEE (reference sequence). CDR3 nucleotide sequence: TGTGCCAGCAGCTTGGATCTTGTCGGGGAGCTGTTTTTT. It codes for CASSLDLVGELFF.

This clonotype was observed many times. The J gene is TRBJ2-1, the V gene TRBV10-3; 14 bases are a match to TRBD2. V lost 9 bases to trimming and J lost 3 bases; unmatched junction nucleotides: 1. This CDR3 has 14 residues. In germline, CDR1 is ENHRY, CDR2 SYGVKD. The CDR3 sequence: CAIGTSGSYNEQFF. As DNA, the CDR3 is TGTGCCATAGGGACTAGCGGGAGCTACAATGAGCAGTTCTTC.

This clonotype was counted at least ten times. CDR3 loop: CASSLILAGGGNEQFF. The CDR3 region has the DNA TGTGCCAGCAGTTTAATACTAGCGGGGGGTGGCAATGAGCAGTTCTTC. The V call is TRBV12-3 or TRBV12-4, the J call TRBJ2-1, with 12 bases fitting TRBD2. The V segment lost 2 bases and the J segment 6 bases; nucleotides outside the gene matches: 5. The CDR3 loop spans 16 amino acids.

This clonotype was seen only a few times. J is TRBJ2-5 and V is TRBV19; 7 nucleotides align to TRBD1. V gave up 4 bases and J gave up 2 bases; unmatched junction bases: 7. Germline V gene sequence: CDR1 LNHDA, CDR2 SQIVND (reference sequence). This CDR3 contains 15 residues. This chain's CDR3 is CASSTRGSRQETQYF. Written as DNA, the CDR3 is TGTGCCAGTAGTACCAGGGGGAGTCGACAAGAGACCCAGTACTTC.

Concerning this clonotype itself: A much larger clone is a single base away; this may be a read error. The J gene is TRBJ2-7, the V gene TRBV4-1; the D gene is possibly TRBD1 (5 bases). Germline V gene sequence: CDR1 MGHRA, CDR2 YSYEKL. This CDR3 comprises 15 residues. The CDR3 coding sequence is TGCACCAGCAGCCAAGGCTACGGCAGGGCTTACGAGCAGTACTTC. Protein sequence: CTSSQGYGRAYEQYF.

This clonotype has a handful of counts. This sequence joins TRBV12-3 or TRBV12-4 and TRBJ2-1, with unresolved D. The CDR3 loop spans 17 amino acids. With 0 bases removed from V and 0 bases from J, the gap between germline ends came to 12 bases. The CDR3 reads CASSLALGQYSYNEQFF. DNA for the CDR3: TGTGCCAGCAGTTTAGCGCTCGGGCAGTACTCCTACAATGAGCAGTTCTTC.

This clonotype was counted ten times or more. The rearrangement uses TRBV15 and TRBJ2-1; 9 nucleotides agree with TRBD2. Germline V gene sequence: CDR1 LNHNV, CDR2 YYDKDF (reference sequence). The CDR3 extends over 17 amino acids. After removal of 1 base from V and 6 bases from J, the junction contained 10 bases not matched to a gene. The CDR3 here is CATSRGLGTSPSNEQFF. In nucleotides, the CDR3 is TGTGCCACCAGCAGAGGATTAGGGACTAGCCCTTCCAATGAGCAGTTCTTC.

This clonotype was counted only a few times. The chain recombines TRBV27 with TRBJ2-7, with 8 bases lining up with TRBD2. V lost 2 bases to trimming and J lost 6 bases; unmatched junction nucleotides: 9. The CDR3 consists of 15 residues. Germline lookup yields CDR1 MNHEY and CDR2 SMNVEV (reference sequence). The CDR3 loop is CASSLRRGALSEQYF. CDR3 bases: TGTGCCAGCAGTTTAAGGCGGGGGGCGCTTTCCGAGCAGTACTTC.

CDR3 in DNA: TGCAGTGCTAGATTGTCCCCGTCCGAGAATCAGCCCCAGCATTTT. As protein: CSARLSPSENQPQHF. The chain uses TRBV20-1 and TRBJ1-5; D gene ambiguous. CDR1 and CDR2 from the germline V gene are DFQATT and SNEGSKA (reference sequence). CDR3 length: 15 amino acids. The V end was cut by 2 bases, the J end by 4 bases, with 15 bases between.

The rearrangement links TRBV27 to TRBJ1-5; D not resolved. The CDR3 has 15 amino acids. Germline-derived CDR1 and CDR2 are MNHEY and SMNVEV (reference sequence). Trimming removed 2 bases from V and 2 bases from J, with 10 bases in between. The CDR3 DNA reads TGTGCCAGCAGTTTACGAGGGTTCCGCAATCAGCCCCAGCATTTT. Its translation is CASSLRGFRNQPQHF.

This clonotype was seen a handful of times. The chain's CDR3 is CASSYWIAGSYNEQFF. CDR3 DNA: TGTGCCAGCAGTTACTGGATAGCAGGCTCCTACAATGAGCAGTTCTTC. The chain links TRBV6-2 or TRBV6-3 to TRBJ2-1; D is ambiguous. This CDR3 is 16 amino acids long. Germline values: CDR1 MNHEY, CDR2 SVGEGT. V lost 1 base, J lost 0 bases, and 10 bases lay in between.

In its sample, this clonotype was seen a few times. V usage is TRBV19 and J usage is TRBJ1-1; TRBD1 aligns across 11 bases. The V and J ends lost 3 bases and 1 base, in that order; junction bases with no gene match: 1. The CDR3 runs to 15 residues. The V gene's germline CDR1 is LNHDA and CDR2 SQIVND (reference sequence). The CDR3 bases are TGTGCCAGTAGTATTGGGACAGGGGGGAACACTGAAGCTTTCTTT. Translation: CASSIGTGGNTEAFF.

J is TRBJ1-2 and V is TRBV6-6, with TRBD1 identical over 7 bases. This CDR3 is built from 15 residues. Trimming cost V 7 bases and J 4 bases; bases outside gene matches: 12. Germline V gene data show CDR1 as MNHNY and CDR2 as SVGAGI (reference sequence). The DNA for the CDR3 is TGTGCCAGCAACTACAACAGGGACAGCCGCTATGGCTACACCTTC. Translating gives CASNYNRDSRYGYTF.

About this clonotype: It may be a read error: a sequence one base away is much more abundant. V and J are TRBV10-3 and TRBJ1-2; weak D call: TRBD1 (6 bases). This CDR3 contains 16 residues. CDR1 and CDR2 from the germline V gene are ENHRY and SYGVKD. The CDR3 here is CAIGDDPGGLDYGYTF. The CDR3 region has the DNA TGTGCCATCGGTGATGACCCGGGGGGGCTCGACTATGGCTACACCTTC.

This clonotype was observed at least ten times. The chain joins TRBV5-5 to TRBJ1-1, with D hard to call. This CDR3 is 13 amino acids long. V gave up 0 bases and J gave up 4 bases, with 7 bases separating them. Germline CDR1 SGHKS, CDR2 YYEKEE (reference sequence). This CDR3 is CASSLDVSTEAFF. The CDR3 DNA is TGTGCCAGCAGCTTGGATGTCAGCACTGAAGCTTTCTTT.

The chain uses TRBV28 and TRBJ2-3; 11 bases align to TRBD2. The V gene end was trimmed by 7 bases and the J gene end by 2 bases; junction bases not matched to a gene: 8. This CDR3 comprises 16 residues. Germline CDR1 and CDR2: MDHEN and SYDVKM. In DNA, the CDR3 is TGTGCCAGCATGGGGTTAGCGGGGGGGAACACAGATACGCAGTATTTT. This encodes CASMGLAGGNTDTQYF.

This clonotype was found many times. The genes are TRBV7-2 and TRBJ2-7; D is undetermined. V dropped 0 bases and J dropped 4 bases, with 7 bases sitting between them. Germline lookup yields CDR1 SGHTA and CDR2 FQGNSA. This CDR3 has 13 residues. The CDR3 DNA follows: TGTGCCAGCAGCTTAGCCTCACATTACGAGCAGTACTTC. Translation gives CASSLASHYEQYF.

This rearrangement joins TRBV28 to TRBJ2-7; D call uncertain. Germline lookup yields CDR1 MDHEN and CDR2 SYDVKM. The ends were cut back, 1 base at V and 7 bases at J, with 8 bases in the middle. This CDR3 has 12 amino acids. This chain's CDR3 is CASSLYGREQYV. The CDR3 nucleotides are TGTGCCAGCAGTTTATACGGTAGGGAGCAGTACGTC.

CDR3 in DNA: TGTGCCAGCAGCTTCACTAGCGGGGCAGATACGCAGTATTTT. Its protein product is CASSFTSGADTQYF. The chain has TRBV7-6 and TRBJ2-3; 10 nucleotides agree with TRBD2. The CDR3 covers 14 residues. V was pared by 3 bases and J by 4 bases, with 1 base of the junction left unmatched. Germline values: CDR1 SGHVS, CDR2 FNYEAQ.

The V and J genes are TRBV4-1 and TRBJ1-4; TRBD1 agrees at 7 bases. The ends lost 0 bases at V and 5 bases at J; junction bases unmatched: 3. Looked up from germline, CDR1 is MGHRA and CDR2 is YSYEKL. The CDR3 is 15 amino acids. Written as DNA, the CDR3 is TGCGCCAGCAGCCAAGATCCACAGGGGAATGAAAAACTGTTTTTT. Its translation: CASSQDPQGNEKLFF.

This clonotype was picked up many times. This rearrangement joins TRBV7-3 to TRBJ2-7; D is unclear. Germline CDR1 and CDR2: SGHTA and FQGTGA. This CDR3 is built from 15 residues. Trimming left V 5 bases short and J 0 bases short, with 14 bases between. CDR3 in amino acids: CASSKGRIRSYEQYV. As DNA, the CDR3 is TGTGCCAGCAGCAAAGGACGGATTCGCTCCTACGAGCAGTACGTC.